Here is one T cell receptor (beta chain) with its context. The antigen is not known. These data come from a study of neoadjuvant anti-PD-1 for oral cavity cancer. Overall study findings and caveats: Pretreatment Treg/Th17 ratio correlated inversely with post-treatment tumor clonality.

The repertoire was sequenced with immunoSEQ multiplex PCR; TCRdb's copy has only in-frame clones and lacks some. The sample records over 65,000 clones, 70% to 90% being singletons. With 7 bases clipped from V and 4 bases from J, the junction kept 6 bases outside the gene matches. The CDR3 consists of 13 residues. Germline V lookup: CDR1 LGHNT, CDR2 FRNRAP. As for time point: after neoadjuvant nivolumab, at surgical resection. These oral cavity squamous cell carcinomas were HPV-negative and locally advanced. V and J are TRBV12-5 and TRBJ1-1; TRBD1 agrees at 7 bases. The receptor was derived from a person aged 35 to 85 with oral cavity squamous cell carcinoma. The material was PBMCs, obtained after nivolumab (anti-PD-1) treatment. The CDR3, as DNA: TGTGCTAGTGTTTCGAACAGGGGCACTGAAGCTTTCTTT. As protein: CASVSNRGTEAFF. Based on the CDR3 plus reference TRBV12-5 and TRBJ1-1, the full variable domain is DARVTQTPRHKVTEMGQEVTMRCQPILGHNTVFWYRQTMMQGLELLAYFRNRAPLDDSGMPKDRFSAEMPDATLATLKIQPSEPRDSAVYFCASVSNRGTEAFFGQGTRLTVV.